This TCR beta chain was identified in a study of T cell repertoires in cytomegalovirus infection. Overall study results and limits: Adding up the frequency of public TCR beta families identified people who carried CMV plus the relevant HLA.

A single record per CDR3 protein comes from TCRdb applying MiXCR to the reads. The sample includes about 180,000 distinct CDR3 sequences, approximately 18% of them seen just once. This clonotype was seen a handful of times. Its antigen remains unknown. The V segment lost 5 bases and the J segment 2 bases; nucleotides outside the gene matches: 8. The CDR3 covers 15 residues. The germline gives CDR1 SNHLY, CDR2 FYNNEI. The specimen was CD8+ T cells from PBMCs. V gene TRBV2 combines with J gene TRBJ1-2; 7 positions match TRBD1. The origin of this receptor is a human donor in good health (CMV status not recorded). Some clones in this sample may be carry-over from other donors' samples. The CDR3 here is CASSLDREANYGYTF. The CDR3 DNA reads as TGTGCCAGCAGTCTCGACAGGGAAGCAAACTATGGCTACACCTTC.